This TCR beta chain was captured in a study of blood T cell repertoires in COVID-19. TCRdb keeps only in-frame clones here, not all; method: immunoSEQ multiplex PCR. Of about 92,000 clones in the sample, around 85% were seen once. This clonotype was sampled from a human donor in a cohort sampled during active COVID-19. The sample was peripheral blood.

The CDR3 here is CASSQLYEQYF. The CDR3 DNA reads TGTGCCAGCAGTCAGCTGTACGAGCAGTACTTC. This sequence joins TRBV6-6 and TRBJ2-7, with D unresolved. Per germline, CDR1 MNHNY and CDR2 SVGAGI (reference sequence). V was pared by 5 bases and J by 4 bases, with 6 bases between. There are 11 residues in the CDR3.